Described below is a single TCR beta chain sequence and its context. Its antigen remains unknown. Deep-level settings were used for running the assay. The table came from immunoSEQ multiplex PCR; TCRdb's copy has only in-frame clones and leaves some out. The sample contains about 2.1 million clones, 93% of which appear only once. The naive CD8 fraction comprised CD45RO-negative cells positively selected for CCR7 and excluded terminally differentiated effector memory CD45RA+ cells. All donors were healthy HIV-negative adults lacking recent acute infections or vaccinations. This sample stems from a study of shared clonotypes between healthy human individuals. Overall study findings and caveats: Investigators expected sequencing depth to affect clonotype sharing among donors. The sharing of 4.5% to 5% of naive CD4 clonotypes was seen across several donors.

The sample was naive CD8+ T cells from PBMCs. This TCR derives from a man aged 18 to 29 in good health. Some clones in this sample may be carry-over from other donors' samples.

The CDR3 sequence is CASSVRGGDKYEQYF. CDR3 DNA sequence: TGTGCCAGCAGCGTCCGAGGGGGGGATAAGTACGAGCAGTACTTC. The gene calls are TRBV9 and TRBJ2-7, with D possibly matching TRBD2 (7 bases). V dropped 2 bases and J dropped 4 bases, with 16 bases sitting between them. The CDR3 is made up of 15 amino acids. Germline V CDR1 and CDR2: SGDLS, YYNGEE.